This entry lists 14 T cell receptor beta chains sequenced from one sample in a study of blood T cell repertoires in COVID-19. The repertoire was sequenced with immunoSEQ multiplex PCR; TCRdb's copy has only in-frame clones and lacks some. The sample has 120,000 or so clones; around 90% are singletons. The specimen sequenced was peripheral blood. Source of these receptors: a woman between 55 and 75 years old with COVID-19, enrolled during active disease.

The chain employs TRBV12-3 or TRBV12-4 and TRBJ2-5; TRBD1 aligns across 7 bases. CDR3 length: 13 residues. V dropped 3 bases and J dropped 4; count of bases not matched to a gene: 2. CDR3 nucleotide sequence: TGTGCCAGCAGTTTCAACAGGGGAGAGACCCAGTACTTC. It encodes CASSFNRGETQYF.

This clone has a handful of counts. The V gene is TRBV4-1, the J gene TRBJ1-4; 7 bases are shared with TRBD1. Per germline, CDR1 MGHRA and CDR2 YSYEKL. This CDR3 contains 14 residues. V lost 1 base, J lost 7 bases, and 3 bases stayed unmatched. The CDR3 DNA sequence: TGCGCCAGCAGCCAAGGGACAGGCGCTGAAAAACTGTTTTTT. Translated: CASSQGTGAEKLFF.

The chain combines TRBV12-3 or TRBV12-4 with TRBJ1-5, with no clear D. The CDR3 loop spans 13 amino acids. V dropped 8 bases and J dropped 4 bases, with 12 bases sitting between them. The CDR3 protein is CASGIQQNQPQHF. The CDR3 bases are TGTGCCAGCGGAATACAACAGAATCAGCCCCAGCATTTT.

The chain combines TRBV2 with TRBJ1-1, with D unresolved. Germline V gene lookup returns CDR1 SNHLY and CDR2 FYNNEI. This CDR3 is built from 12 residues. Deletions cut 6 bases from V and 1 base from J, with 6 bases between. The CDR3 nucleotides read TGTGCCAGCAGGGGAGGGAACACTGAAGCTTTCTTT. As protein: CASRGGNTEAFF.

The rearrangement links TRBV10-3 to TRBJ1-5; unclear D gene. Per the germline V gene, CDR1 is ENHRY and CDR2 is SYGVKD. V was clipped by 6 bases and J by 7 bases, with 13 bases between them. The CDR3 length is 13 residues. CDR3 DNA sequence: TGTGCCATCAGAAAAAATCCAGAACAGCCCCAGCATTTT. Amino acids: CAIRKNPEQPQHF.

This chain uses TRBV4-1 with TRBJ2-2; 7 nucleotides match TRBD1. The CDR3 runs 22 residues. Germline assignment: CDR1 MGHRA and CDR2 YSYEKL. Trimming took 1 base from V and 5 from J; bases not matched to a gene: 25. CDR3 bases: TGCGCCAGCAGCCAAGGACCAGGGGGACAGCGTATTAACCAGCTACGAACCGGGGAGCTGTTTTTT. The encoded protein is CASSQGPGGQRINQLRTGELFF.

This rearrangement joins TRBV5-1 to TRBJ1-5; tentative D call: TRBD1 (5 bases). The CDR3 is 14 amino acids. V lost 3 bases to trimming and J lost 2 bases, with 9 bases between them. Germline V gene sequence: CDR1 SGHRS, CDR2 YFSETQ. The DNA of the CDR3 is TGCGCCAGCAGCTGGGGGGAAGGCAATCAGCCCCAGCATTTT. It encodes CASSWGEGNQPQHF.

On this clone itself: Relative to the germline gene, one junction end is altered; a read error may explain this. The CDR3 is CASSLAAQPNTGELFF. CDR3 sequence (DNA): TGTGCCAGCAGTTTAGCGGCACAGCCGAACACCGGGGAGCTGTTTTTT. V usage is TRBV7-2 and J usage is TRBJ2-2; D possibly corresponds to TRBD2 (6 bases). The germline V gene encodes CDR1 SGHTA and CDR2 FQGNSA. CDR3 length equals 16 residues.

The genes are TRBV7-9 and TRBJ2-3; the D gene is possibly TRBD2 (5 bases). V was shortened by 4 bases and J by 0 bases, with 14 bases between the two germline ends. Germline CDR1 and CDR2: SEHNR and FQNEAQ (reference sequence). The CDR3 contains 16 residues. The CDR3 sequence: CASSSDIGLSTDTQYF. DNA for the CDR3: TGTGCCAGCAGCTCAGATATCGGACTGAGCACAGATACGCAGTATTTT.

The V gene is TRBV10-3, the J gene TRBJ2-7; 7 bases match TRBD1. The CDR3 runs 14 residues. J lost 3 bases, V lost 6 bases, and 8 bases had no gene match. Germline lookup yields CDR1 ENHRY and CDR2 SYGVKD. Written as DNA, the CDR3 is TGTGCCATCAGCCTAACAGGGGCGGACTACGAGCAGTACTTC. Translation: CAISLTGADYEQYF.

The CDR3 here is CATSRDPVQGYEQYF. Here the CDR3 DNA reads TGTGCCACCAGCAGAGATCCGGTGCAGGGGTACGAGCAGTACTTC. The genes are TRBV15 and TRBJ2-7, with D tentatively TRBD1 (6 bases). V lost 0 bases and J lost 4, with 13 bases in between. CDR3 length: 15 residues. CDR1 and CDR2 (germline): LNHNV, YYDKDF (reference sequence).

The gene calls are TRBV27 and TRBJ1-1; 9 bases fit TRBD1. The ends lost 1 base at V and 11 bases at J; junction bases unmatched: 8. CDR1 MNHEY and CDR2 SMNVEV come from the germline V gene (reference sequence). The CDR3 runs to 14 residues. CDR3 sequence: CASSLLGQGGRAFF. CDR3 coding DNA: TGTGCCAGCAGTTTATTGGGACAGGGAGGGCGCGCTTTCTTT.

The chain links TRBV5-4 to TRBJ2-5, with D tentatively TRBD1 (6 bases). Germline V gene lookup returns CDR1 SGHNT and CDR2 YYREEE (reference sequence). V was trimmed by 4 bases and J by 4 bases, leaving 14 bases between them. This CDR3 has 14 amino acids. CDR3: CASSQFDRPETQYF. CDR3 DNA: TGTGCCAGCAGCCAATTCGACAGGCCAGAGACCCAGTACTTC.

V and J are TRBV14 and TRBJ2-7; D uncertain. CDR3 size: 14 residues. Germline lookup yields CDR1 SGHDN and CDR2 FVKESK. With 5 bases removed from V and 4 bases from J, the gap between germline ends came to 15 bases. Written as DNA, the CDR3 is TGTGCCAGCAGCTGGCGCCGCGGCCAATACGAGCAGTACTTC. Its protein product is CASSWRRGQYEQYF.